This T cell receptor beta chain comes out of a study of beta chain features in type 1 diabetes. Whole-study findings and limits: Type 1 diabetes patients had VDJ junctions that carried fewer insertions and more deletions. Patients and controls would share equally any PCR tilt toward shorter templates. Moderate but significant shortening of TCRB CDR3s was recorded in all four CD4+ subsets from Type 1 diabetes patients.

Expressed TCRB transcripts were sequenced because the entire RNA isolate underwent reverse transcription. Repertoires were generated with immunoSEQ multiplex PCR, while TCRdb's copy carries only in-frame clones and drops some. The sample consists of 310,000 or so clones, 15% of them appearing once. CD45RO/CCR7/CD25/CD127/CD95/CD27 staining was used to isolate CD4+ naive, central memory, regulatory and stem cell-like memory cells by sorting. Sort purity for all populations was recorded as exceeding 98%. For this clone: The antigen remains unidentified.

Material for sequencing was naive CD4+ T cells from blood. The sequence came from a man aged 18 to 29 with type 1 diabetes.

The CDR3 DNA reads as TGTGCCAGCATAGACAGGAGTCGACTTAAAGGCTACACCTTC. Amino acid sequence: CASIDRSRLKGYTF. This chain uses TRBV6-6 with TRBJ1-2, with a tentative D call TRBD1 (6 bases). The CDR3 covers 14 residues. The germline V gene has CDR1 MNHNY and CDR2 SVGAGI (reference sequence). V dropped 7 bases and J dropped 8 bases, with 20 bases sitting between them.